Reported below is one TCR beta chain. The sample holds other DNA sequences that translate to the same CDR3. The sample comes from a study of shared clonotypes between healthy human individuals. Naive-designated CD8 cells lacked CD45RO, were positively enriched for CCR7, and omitted terminally differentiated effector memory CD45RA+ cells. The CDR3 extends over 15 amino acids. Germline V CDR1 and CDR2: MNHEY, SVGAGI. Trimming removed 2 bases from V and 3 bases from J; junction bases left unmatched: 4. Profiled with immunoSEQ multiplex PCR; TCRdb holds only in-frame clones, not every one. The sample has about 2 million clones; about 95% are singletons.

The material sequenced was naive CD8+ T cells sorted from blood. The receptor was isolated from a man aged 18 to 29 in good health. The rearrangement uses TRBV6-5 and TRBJ2-1; 7 nucleotides align to TRBD2. CDR3 residues: CASSYGGGSYNEQFF. The CDR3 nucleotides are TGTGCCAGCAGTTACGGCGGGGGAAGCTACAATGAGCAGTTCTTC.